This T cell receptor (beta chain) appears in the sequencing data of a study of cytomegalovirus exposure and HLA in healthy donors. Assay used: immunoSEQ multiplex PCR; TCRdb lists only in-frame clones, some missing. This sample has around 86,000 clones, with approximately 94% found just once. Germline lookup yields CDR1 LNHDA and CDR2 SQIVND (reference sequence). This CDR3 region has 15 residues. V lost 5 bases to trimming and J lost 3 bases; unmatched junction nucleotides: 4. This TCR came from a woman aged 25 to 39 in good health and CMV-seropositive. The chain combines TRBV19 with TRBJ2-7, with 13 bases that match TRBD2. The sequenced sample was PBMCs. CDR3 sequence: CASSGLAGAYYEQYF. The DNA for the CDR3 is TGTGCCAGTAGTGGACTAGCGGGAGCTTACTACGAGCAGTACTTC. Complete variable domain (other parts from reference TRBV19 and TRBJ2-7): DGGITQSPKYLFRKEGQNVTLSCEQNLNHDAMYWYRQDPGQGLRLIYYSQIVNDFQKGDIAEGYSVSREKKESFPLTVTSAQKNPTAFYLCASSGLAGAYYEQYFGPGTRLTVT.